In this sample, the clone carrying this TCR beta chain turned up many times. Its matching antigen is unknown. This entry is derived from a study of T cells after yellow fever vaccination. Findings and caveats of the study: Once the booster was given, most primary-vaccination clones reappeared, at more than 95% for CD4 and 88% for CD8. Only a small proportion of the clonotypes turned up in both the CD4 and the CD8 compartments, likely arising from convergent recombination.

TCRdb reanalysed the 5' RACE reads using MiXCR and keeps one entry per CDR3 protein. This sample has 300,000 to 400,000 distinct CDR3 sequences, with under 7.5% found just once. Germline lookup yields CDR1 DFQATT and CDR2 SNEGSKA (reference sequence). Trimming shortened V by 0 bases and J by 2 bases, and 12 bases separated the two germline ends. CDR3 length: 15 amino acids. The specimen was PBMCs, collected 5 days after the yellow fever booster vaccination. The chain joins TRBV20-1 to TRBJ2-3; weak D call: TRBD1 (7 bases). The receptor was isolated from a man aged 30 to 39 who received the YFV17D yellow fever vaccine. The CDR3 region is CSAREGGQITDTQYF. DNA for the CDR3: TGCAGTGCTAGAGAGGGGGGACAGATCACAGATACGCAGTATTTT.